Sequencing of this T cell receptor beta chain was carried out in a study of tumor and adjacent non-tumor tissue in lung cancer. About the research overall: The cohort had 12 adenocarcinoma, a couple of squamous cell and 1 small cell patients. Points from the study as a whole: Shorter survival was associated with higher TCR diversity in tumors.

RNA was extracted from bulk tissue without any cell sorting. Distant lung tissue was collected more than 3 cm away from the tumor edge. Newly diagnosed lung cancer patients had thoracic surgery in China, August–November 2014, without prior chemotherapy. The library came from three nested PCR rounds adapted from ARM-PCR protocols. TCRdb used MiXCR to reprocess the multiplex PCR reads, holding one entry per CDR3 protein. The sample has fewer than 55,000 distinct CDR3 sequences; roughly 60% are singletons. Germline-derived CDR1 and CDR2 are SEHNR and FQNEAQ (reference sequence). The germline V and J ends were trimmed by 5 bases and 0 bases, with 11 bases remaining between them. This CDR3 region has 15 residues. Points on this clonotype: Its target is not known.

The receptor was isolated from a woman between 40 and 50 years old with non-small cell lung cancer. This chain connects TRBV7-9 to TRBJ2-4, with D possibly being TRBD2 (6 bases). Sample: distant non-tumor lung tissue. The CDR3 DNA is TGTGCCAGCAGCCCTACGGGGGAAGCCAAAAACATTCAGTACTTC. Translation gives CASSPTGEAKNIQYF.